Each of the 13 T cell receptor beta chains below was sequenced from the same sample in a study of Tregs in tolerant kidney transplant recipients. Only in-frame clones appear in the TCRdb table, and some are missing; sequencing was by immunoSEQ multiplex PCR. The table lists around 50,000 clones, around 82% of them singletons. Sample: CD4+ T cells from blood. The receptors were sampled from a human donor in good health.

The CDR3 loop is CASSLAGGTYEQYF. For the CDR3, the DNA is TGTGCCAGCAGTCTAGCGGGAGGGACTTACGAGCAGTACTTC. The chain is built from TRBV28 and TRBJ2-7, with 12 bases lining up with TRBD2. The CDR3 contains 14 residues. Germline lookup yields CDR1 MDHEN and CDR2 SYDVKM. V was pared by 5 bases and J by 4 bases, with 3 bases of the junction left unmatched. Drawing the rest from reference TRBV28 and TRBJ2-7, the complete variable domain is DVKVTQSSRYLVKRTGEKVFLECVQDMDHENMFWYRQDPGLGLRLIYFSYDVKMKEKGDIPEGYSVSREKKERFSLILESASTNQTSMYLCASSLAGGTYEQYFGPGTRLTVT.

Only one count was recorded for this clone. The V gene is TRBV7-9, the J gene TRBJ2-5; 12 nucleotides match TRBD2. The CDR3 runs to 15 residues. Trimming at V came to 5 bases and at J to 5 bases, leaving 6 bases not matched to a gene. Germline assignment: CDR1 SEHNR and CDR2 FQNEAQ (reference sequence). CDR3 bases: TGTGCCAGCAGCCCCGGGACTAGCGGGTTGGAGACCCAGTACTTC. It codes for CASSPGTSGLETQYF.

The rearrangement joins TRBV2 to TRBJ1-2; 9 nucleotides match TRBD1. CDR1 and CDR2 from the germline V gene are SNHLY and FYNNEI. This CDR3 contains 16 residues. The V and J ends lost 2 bases and 3 bases, in that order; junction bases with no gene match: 7. This chain's CDR3 is CASSELSTGGDYGYTF. CDR3 in DNA: TGTGCCAGCAGTGAATTATCAACAGGGGGCGACTATGGCTACACCTTC.

The genes are TRBV5-1 and TRBJ1-4, with D maybe TRBD1 (6 bases). With 1 base removed from V and 8 bases from J, the gap between germline ends came to 15 bases. CDR1 and CDR2 (germline): SGHRS, YFSETQ. This CDR3 spans 15 amino acids. The CDR3 loop is CASSLSPGETEKLFF. The CDR3, as DNA: TGCGCCAGCAGCTTGTCCCCAGGGGAAACAGAAAAACTGTTTTTT. Supplemented by reference TRBV5-1 and TRBJ1-4, the full variable domain reads KAGVTQTPRYLIKTRGQQVTLSCSPISGHRSVSWYQQTPGQGLQFLFEYFSETQRNKGNFPGRFSGRQFSNSRSEMNVSTLELGDSALYLCASSLSPGETEKLFFGSGTQLSVL.

The genes are TRBV5-1 and TRBJ2-3, with D possibly being TRBD1 (5 bases). Trimming left V 3 bases short and J 6 bases short, with 17 bases between. This CDR3 comprises 15 residues. CDR1 is SGHRS, CDR2 YFSETQ, per germline. The CDR3 spells CASSSLNLQADTQYF. The CDR3 DNA reads as TGCGCCAGCAGCTCTCTCAATTTACAGGCGGATACGCAGTATTTT. The full variable domain, completed using reference TRBV5-1 and TRBJ2-3, is KAGVTQTPRYLIKTRGQQVTLSCSPISGHRSVSWYQQTPGQGLQFLFEYFSETQRNKGNFPGRFSGRQFSNSRSEMNVSTLELGDSALYLCASSSLNLQADTQYFGPGTRLTVL.

Here the CDR3 DNA reads TGTGCCAGCCGATTTCGGACAGGGAGGAACACTGAAGCTTTCTTT. Amino acids: CASRFRTGRNTEAFF. The V call is TRBV11-2, the J call TRBJ1-1; TRBD1 agrees at 8 bases. CDR3 size: 15 residues. V lost 8 bases, J lost 1 base, and 9 bases stayed unmatched. Germline loops: CDR1 SGHAT, CDR2 FQNNGV.

The chain recombines TRBV7-8 with TRBJ1-1; TRBD1 is a possible D gene (6 bases). The CDR3 is 16 residues long. Germline CDR1 is SGHVS and CDR2 is FQNEAQ. The ends were cut back, 5 bases at V and 1 base at J, with 17 bases in the middle. The DNA for the CDR3 is TGTGCCAGCAGCCGACTTAACAGGGACCAGAACACTGAAGCTTTCTTT. Amino acid sequence: CASSRLNRDQNTEAFF. Full variable domain (outside the CDR3, taken from reference TRBV7-8 and TRBJ1-1): GAGVSQSPRYKVAKRGQDVALRCDPISGHVSLFWYQQALGQGPEFLTYFQNEAQLDKSGLPSDRFFAERPEGSVSTLKIQRTQQEDSAVYLCASSRLNRDQNTEAFFGQGTRLTVV.

This clone was seen a few times. CDR3 nucleotides: TGTGCCAGCAGTCGTGCGTGGGGGCTGCATATCGATGGCTACACCTTC. Residues: CASSRAWGLHIDGYTF. J is TRBJ1-2 and V is TRBV2; tentative D call: TRBD1 (6 bases). The CDR3 length is 16 residues. Per the germline V gene, CDR1 is SNHLY and CDR2 is FYNNEI. Trimming took off 5 bases at V and 6 bases at J, with 22 bases between the two ends.

This clone occurred many times. The rearrangement uses TRBV25-1 and TRBJ2-7; D remains unclear. V dropped 5 bases and J dropped 4 bases, with 6 bases sitting between them. This CDR3 contains 11 residues. Germline V gives CDR1 MGHDK, CDR2 SYGVNS. The CDR3 is CASSKVYEQYF. The CDR3 coding sequence is TGTGCCAGCAGTAAGGTTTACGAGCAGTACTTC.

This clone appeared a single time. The gene calls are TRBV5-1 and TRBJ1-2; D is ambiguous. The CDR3 is 15 residues long. In germline, CDR1 is SGHRS, CDR2 YFSETQ. V was cut by 2 bases and J by 4 bases, with 15 bases left in between. The CDR3 sequence is CASSFAPDIIYGYTF. In DNA, the CDR3 is TGCGCCAGCAGCTTCGCCCCGGATATTATCTATGGCTACACCTTC.

The J gene is TRBJ2-7, the V gene TRBV6-5, with TRBD1 matching over 7 bases. The V and J ends lost 6 bases and 4 bases, in that order; junction bases with no gene match: 3. CDR1 is MNHEY, CDR2 SVGAGI, per germline. This CDR3 is built from 12 residues. The CDR3 sequence: CASSRQGYEQYF. CDR3 DNA sequence: TGTGCCAGCAGCCGACAGGGTTACGAGCAGTACTTC.

This clone was seen only once. The V and J genes are TRBV28 and TRBJ2-7; 7 bases map to TRBD2. The CDR3 loop spans 15 amino acids. CDR1 is MDHEN and CDR2 is SYDVKM in the germline V gene. After removal of 5 bases from V and 5 bases from J, the junction contained 12 bases not matched to a gene. The CDR3 region is CASSPPGSGNNEQYF. The CDR3 DNA sequence: TGTGCCAGCAGTCCCCCCGGGAGCGGGAACAACGAGCAGTACTTC.

The rearrangement links TRBV11-3 to TRBJ1-1; TRBD1 matches 10 bases. The CDR3 spans 17 residues. Germline CDR1 SGHNT, CDR2 YENEEA. Trimming removed 5 bases from V and 5 bases from J; junction bases left unmatched: 14. The CDR3 sequence is CASSPRQGASTGTEAFF. As DNA, the CDR3 is TGTGCCAGCAGCCCGCGACAGGGGGCATCGACGGGGACTGAAGCTTTCTTT. The whole variable domain, remainder taken from reference TRBV11-3 and TRBJ1-1, is EAGVVQSPRYKIIEKKQPVAFWCNPISGHNTLYWYLQNLGQGPELLIRYENEEAVDDSQLPKDRFSAERLKGVDSTLKIQPAELGDSAVYLCASSPRQGASTGTEAFFGQGTRLTVV.